These 6 T cell receptor beta chains came from one sample sequenced in a study of CD8+ T cells in alopecia areata. Indicated treatment: oral pan-JAK inhibitor, 5-10 mg twice daily. Extraction of RNA preceded its reverse transcription into cDNA, which served as the sequencing template. Only in-frame clones appear in the TCRdb table, and some are missing; sequencing was by immunoSEQ multiplex PCR. The data contain fewer than 250,000 clones, roughly two fifths of them singletons. The specimen comprised CD4+ T cells sorted from blood, sampled between weeks 30 and 35, from a patient treated with tofacitinib. Receptor source: a human donor with alopecia areata.

V gene TRBV9 combines with J gene TRBJ1-3; D is perhaps TRBD1 (5 bases). The germline V gene encodes CDR1 SGDLS and CDR2 YYNGEE. Trimming shortened V by 2 bases and J by 2 bases, and 11 bases separated the two germline ends. This CDR3 is built from 15 residues. This chain's CDR3 is CASSVSGSTGNTIYF. CDR3 in DNA: TGTGCCAGCAGCGTTTCAGGGTCCACTGGAAACACCATATATTTT.

The chain joins TRBV29-1 to TRBJ1-2; 7 bases line up with TRBD1. Germline values: CDR1 SQVTM, CDR2 ANQGSEA. CDR3 length: 13 amino acids. Unmatched junction bases numbered 7, after V lost 7 bases and J lost 2 bases. The DNA of the CDR3 is TGCAGCGCCGGGACAGAGGGGAACTATGGCTACACCTTC. Translating it yields CSAGTEGNYGYTF. Full variable domain (missing parts from reference TRBV29-1 and TRBJ1-2): SAVISQKPSRDICQRGTSLTIQCQVDSQVTMMFWYRQQPGQSLTLIATANQGSEATYESGFVIDKFPISRPNLTFSTLTVSNMSPEDSSIYLCSAGTEGNYGYTFGSGTRLTVV.

V and J are TRBV18 and TRBJ2-2; tentative D call: TRBD2 (6 bases). Germline CDR1 reads KGHSH; CDR2 reads LQKENI. V was shortened by 2 bases and J by 4 bases, with 11 bases between the two germline ends. CDR3 size: 15 residues. The DNA for the CDR3 is TGTGCCAGCTCACCATTGACTAGTTCCACCGGGGAGCTGTTTTTT. Its protein product is CASSPLTSSTGELFF.

As for this clone: Mismatch with germline at one junction end may stem from a read error. The V gene is TRBV2, the J gene TRBJ2-1; D perhaps matches TRBD1 (6 bases). This CDR3 is built from 14 residues. Per germline, CDR1 SNHLY and CDR2 FYNNEI. The CDR3 reads CASNEQGRGDEQFF. CDR3 in DNA: TGTGCCAGCAATGAACAGGGACGAGGGGATGAGCAGTTCTTC.

The gene calls are TRBV29-1 and TRBJ1-3, with 12 bases fitting TRBD1. Germline CDR1 and CDR2: SQVTM and ANQGSEA. V shed 6 bases, J shed 3 bases, and the junction held 9 bases outside the gene matches. The CDR3 loop spans 16 amino acids. The CDR3 sequence is CSVRSGTGGVGNTIYF. In nucleotides, the CDR3 is TGCAGCGTCAGATCCGGGACAGGGGGCGTTGGAAACACCATATATTTT.

This clone was observed a handful of times. The chain combines TRBV7-6 with TRBJ2-2, with D perhaps matching TRBD2 (5 bases). Trimming stripped 1 base from V and 7 bases from J, with 16 bases between. Germline V gene sequence: CDR1 SGHVS, CDR2 FNYEAQ. The CDR3 runs to 16 residues. The CDR3 region is CASSLGVTGYDGELFF. The CDR3 nucleotides are TGTGCCAGCAGCTTAGGGGTCACGGGGTATGACGGGGAGCTGTTTTTT.